This paragraph reports one T cell receptor beta chain. This sample was taken from a study of blood T cell repertoires in COVID-19. Whole-study context: Sites in the United States, Italy and Spain provided acute and convalescent COVID-19 samples.

In the original analysis: Amplification from reference gene primers served as the basis for estimated nucleated cell counts. TCRdb's copy holds only in-frame clones and misses some; the assay was immunoSEQ multiplex PCR. V and J calls and clone size are those listed in that table; D and trimming were worked out from the DNA. The sample records some 160,000 clones, 80% to 90% being singletons. Germline V gene data show CDR1 as MDHEN and CDR2 as SYDVKM. The CDR3 loop spans 12 amino acids. Trimming took off 5 bases at V and 5 bases at J, with 9 bases between the two ends. The material sequenced was peripheral blood. The source is a woman aged 60-75 years with active COVID-19. The V and J genes are TRBV28 and TRBJ2-5; TRBD2 might be the D (5 bases). This chain's CDR3 is CASSGGLETQYF. CDR3 bases: TGTGCCAGCAGTGGAGGATTGGAGACCCAGTACTTC. Complete variable domain (other parts from reference TRBV28 and TRBJ2-5): DVKVTQSSRYLVKRTGEKVFLECVQDMDHENMFWYRQDPGLGLRLIYFSYDVKMKEKGDIPEGYSVSREKKERFSLILESASTNQTSMYLCASSGGLETQYFGPGTRLLVL.